These T cell receptor beta chains were read from a single sample in a study of human T cells and chemical hapten exposure. TCRdb used MiXCR to reprocess the reads, holding one entry per CDR3 protein. The table has fewer than 150,000 distinct CDR3 sequences, approximately 9.3% seen once; the top ten hold roughly 1.3%. Sequenced sample: whole blood. The source of these receptors is a human donor in good health. Some clones in this sample may be carry-over from other donors' samples. CDR3s include the opening cysteine and the closing phenylalanine or tryptophan. D genes are given only for firm matches. Where a row states a size, it is once, few, many or the class of an expanded clone; other rows omit it.

J gene: TRBJ1-6
D gene: TRBD1
clone size: NA
V gene: TRBV20-1
CDR3 DNA: TGCAGTGCTAGAGTCCCGGGACAGGCTGATCCTTGGGGAAATTCACCCCTCCACTTT
CDR3 protein: CSARVPGQADPWGNSPLHF

J gene: TRBJ2-3
D gene: TRBD2
clone size: few
V gene: TRBV29-1
CDR3 DNA: TGCAGCGTTGAAACGGCTAGCGGGAGCTTCCGCACAGATACGCAGTATTTT
CDR3 protein: CSVETASGSFRTDTQYF

J gene: TRBJ1-1
D gene: NA
clone size: few
V gene: TRBV6-5
CDR3 DNA: TGTGCCAGCAGTTACGGTCAGAACACTGAAGCTTTCTTT
CDR3 protein: CASSYGQNTEAFF

J gene: TRBJ2-3
D gene: NA
clone size: few
V gene: TRBV5-5
CDR3 DNA: TGTGCCAGCAGCTTGGCCGACCCCACAGATACGCAGTATTTT
CDR3 protein: CASSLADPTDTQYF

J gene: TRBJ1-1
D gene: NA
clone size: NA
V gene: TRBV19
CDR3 DNA: TGTGCCAGTAGCCCTCGTCCCGACAGACTGAACACTGAAGCTTTCTTT
CDR3 protein: CASSPRPDRLNTEAFF

J gene: TRBJ2-7
D gene: TRBD2
clone size: NA
V gene: TRBV20-1
CDR3 DNA: TGCAGTGCTAGAGCTCTAGCGGGGGCTGACTCCTACGAGCAGTACTTC
CDR3 protein: CSARALAGADSYEQYF

J gene: TRBJ1-5
D gene: NA
clone size: many
V gene: TRBV12-3/TRBV12-4
CDR3 DNA: TGTGCCAGCAGTTCTGGGGCCAACTCGGGGCAAAATCAGCCCCAGCATTTT
CDR3 protein: CASSSGANSGQNQPQHF

J gene: TRBJ2-3
D gene: TRBD2
clone size: many
V gene: TRBV10-3
CDR3 DNA: TGTGCCATCAAGCGGGACACAGATACGCAGTATTTT
CDR3 protein: CAIKRDTDTQYF

J gene: TRBJ2-7
D gene: NA
clone size: NA
V gene: TRBV9
CDR3 DNA: TGTGCCAGCAGCGTAGACGGCGGGGCTTCCTACGAGCAGTACTTC
CDR3 protein: CASSVDGGASYEQYF

J gene: TRBJ1-2
D gene: TRBD1
clone size: many
V gene: TRBV5-1
CDR3 DNA: TGCGCCAGCAGCCCCGGGACAGGGGGCGCGGGATATGGCTACACCTTC
CDR3 protein: CASSPGTGGAGYGYTF

J gene: TRBJ2-1
D gene: NA
clone size: many
V gene: TRBV29-1
CDR3 DNA: TGCAGCCTCGAACCCGTCGGGACCCTTGTTTATGAGCAGTTCTTC
CDR3 protein: CSLEPVGTLVYEQFF

J gene: TRBJ2-1
D gene: NA
clone size: few
V gene: TRBV7-2
CDR3 DNA: TGTGCCAGCAGCTTGAGGGGGGGAACATACAATGAGCAGTTCTTC
CDR3 protein: CASSLRGGTYNEQFF

J gene: TRBJ1-2
D gene: NA
clone size: many
V gene: TRBV18
CDR3 DNA: TGTGCCAGCTCGCACGGGGCAGATTACTATGGCTACACCTTC
CDR3 protein: CASSHGADYYGYTF

J gene: TRBJ2-7
D gene: TRBD1
clone size: many
V gene: TRBV7-9
CDR3 DNA: TGTGCCAGCAGACCTACAGGGGGCCCGTCCTACGAGCAGTACTTC
CDR3 protein: CASRPTGGPSYEQYF

J gene: TRBJ2-2
D gene: TRBD1
clone size: many
V gene: TRBV29-1
CDR3 DNA: TGCAGCGTTGAGGGGACAGGGGGCGATACCGGGGAGCTGTTTTTT
CDR3 protein: CSVEGTGGDTGELFF

J gene: TRBJ2-5
D gene: TRBD2
clone size: few
V gene: TRBV28
CDR3 DNA: TGTGCCAGCACCCGGCTAGCGGGGGGTCAGGAGACCCAGTACTTC
CDR3 protein: CASTRLAGGQETQYF

J gene: TRBJ1-5
D gene: NA
clone size: NA
V gene: TRBV27
CDR3 DNA: TGTGCCAGCAGTTTAGGGGGCGGGGATAGCAATCAGCCCCAGCATTTT
CDR3 protein: CASSLGGGDSNQPQHF

J gene: TRBJ2-3
D gene: TRBD1
clone size: NA
V gene: TRBV10-3
CDR3 DNA: TGTGCCATCAGGCCCGGACAGGACACAGATACGCAGTATTTT
CDR3 protein: CAIRPGQDTDTQYF

J gene: TRBJ2-1
D gene: NA
clone size: many
V gene: TRBV7-2
CDR3 DNA: TGTGCCAGCAGCTTAGGACAGCTAGACAATGAGCAGTTCTTC
CDR3 protein: CASSLGQLDNEQFF

J gene: TRBJ1-5
D gene: TRBD1
clone size: many
V gene: TRBV19
CDR3 DNA: TGTGCCAGTAGTAGGGACAGCTCGTATAGCAATCAGCCCCAGCATTTT
CDR3 protein: CASSRDSSYSNQPQHF

J gene: TRBJ2-7
D gene: NA
clone size: many
V gene: TRBV11-2
CDR3 DNA: TGTGCCAGCAGCTTTTCGAGGTACGAGCAGTACTTC
CDR3 protein: CASSFSRYEQYF

J gene: TRBJ2-5
D gene: NA
clone size: many
V gene: TRBV7-2
CDR3 DNA: TGTGCCAGCAGCTTAGCGCAGGGGGAGACCCAGTACTTC
CDR3 protein: CASSLAQGETQYF

J gene: TRBJ2-7
D gene: NA
clone size: NA
V gene: TRBV6-2/TRBV6-3
CDR3 DNA: TGTGCCAGCAGTTACGACGGGGGCCCCTTAAGGAACGAGCAGTACTTC
CDR3 protein: CASSYDGGPLRNEQYF

J gene: TRBJ2-1
D gene: NA
clone size: many
V gene: TRBV20-1
CDR3 DNA: TGCAGTGCCAGACTGGGGCGGGAGCAGTTCTTC
CDR3 protein: CSARLGREQFF

J gene: TRBJ2-7
D gene: TRBD1
clone size: NA
V gene: TRBV5-5
CDR3 DNA: TGTGCCAGCAGCACGACAGGGGGCCCCTACGAGCAGTACTTC
CDR3 protein: CASSTTGGPYEQYF

J gene: TRBJ2-2
D gene: NA
clone size: NA
V gene: TRBV5-1
CDR3 DNA: TGCGCCAGCAGCTTGGGTCCCTCCGTAGGTAGCGGGGAGCTGTTTTTT
CDR3 protein: CASSLGPSVGSGELFF

J gene: TRBJ2-1
D gene: TRBD1
clone size: many
V gene: TRBV14
CDR3 DNA: TGTGCCAGCAGCCAACCCGGGACAGAGTACAATGAGCAGTTCTTC
CDR3 protein: CASSQPGTEYNEQFF

J gene: TRBJ1-5
D gene: NA
clone size: NA
V gene: TRBV6-2/TRBV6-3
CDR3 DNA: TGTGCCAGCAGTTTCGCAGGGTTGCGCAATCAGCCCCAGCATTTT
CDR3 protein: CASSFAGLRNQPQHF

J gene: TRBJ2-3
D gene: TRBD1
clone size: NA
V gene: TRBV12-3/TRBV12-4
CDR3 DNA: TGTGCCAGCAGCCCCCAGGGACAGGGCACAGATACGCAGTATTTT
CDR3 protein: CASSPQGQGTDTQYF

J gene: TRBJ1-2
D gene: TRBD1
clone size: many
V gene: TRBV7-9
CDR3 DNA: TGTGCCAGCAGCTTAGGGCCGGCAGGGGGTACCGCTGGCTACACCTTC
CDR3 protein: CASSLGPAGGTAGYTF

J gene: TRBJ1-2
D gene: TRBD1
clone size: many
V gene: TRBV7-2
CDR3 DNA: TGTGCCAGCAGCTCAAACCGGGACAGCTATGGCTACACCTTC
CDR3 protein: CASSSNRDSYGYTF

J gene: TRBJ2-2
D gene: TRBD2
clone size: NA
V gene: TRBV27
CDR3 DNA: TGTGCCAGCAGCCTAACTAGCGGGAGAAGTCTTACCGGGGAGCTGTTTTTT
CDR3 protein: CASSLTSGRSLTGELFF

J gene: TRBJ2-5
D gene: TRBD2
clone size: NA
V gene: TRBV20-1
CDR3 DNA: TGCAGTGCTAGAGATCTTACTAGCGGGGACGGGACCCAGTACTTC
CDR3 protein: CSARDLTSGDGTQYF

J gene: TRBJ2-3
D gene: NA
clone size: NA
V gene: TRBV6-2/TRBV6-3
CDR3 DNA: TGTGCCAGCTCGGACACGAAGATCACAGATACGCAGTATTTT
CDR3 protein: CASSDTKITDTQYF

J gene: TRBJ2-1
D gene: TRBD2
clone size: many
V gene: TRBV9
CDR3 DNA: TGTGCCAGCAGCGTAGGAGCGGGACTAGCGGGTCATGAGCAGTTCTTC
CDR3 protein: CASSVGAGLAGHEQFF

J gene: TRBJ2-6
D gene: TRBD1
clone size: few
V gene: TRBV10-3
CDR3 DNA: TGTGCCATCAGTGAAGACAGGGGGCGGCTAGCTGGGGCCAACGTCCTGACTTTC
CDR3 protein: CAISEDRGRLAGANVLTF

J gene: TRBJ2-7
D gene: NA
clone size: NA
V gene: TRBV3-1
CDR3 DNA: TGTGCCAGCAGCCAAGACGTAGGGGGGGGCGAGCAGTACTTC
CDR3 protein: CASSQDVGGGEQYF

J gene: TRBJ2-1
D gene: TRBD1
clone size: NA
V gene: TRBV5-1
CDR3 DNA: TGCGCCAGCAGCTTGTACGAATCCGGGACAGGGAGGAATGAGCAGTTCTTC
CDR3 protein: CASSLYESGTGRNEQFF

J gene: TRBJ2-1
D gene: NA
clone size: NA
V gene: TRBV7-6
CDR3 DNA: TGTGCCAGCAGCTTAGGGACTCCACATAATGAGCAGTTCTTC
CDR3 protein: CASSLGTPHNEQFF

J gene: TRBJ2-1
D gene: TRBD2
clone size: many
V gene: TRBV25-1
CDR3 DNA: TGTGCCAGTGACGGGACTAGCGGGTATGGTGAGCAGTTCTTC
CDR3 protein: CASDGTSGYGEQFF

J gene: TRBJ2-7
D gene: NA
clone size: NA
V gene: TRBV20-1
CDR3 DNA: TGCAGTGCTAGACGTCAGTCATACGAGCAGTACTTC
CDR3 protein: CSARRQSYEQYF

J gene: TRBJ2-2
D gene: NA
clone size: few
V gene: TRBV6-2/TRBV6-3
CDR3 DNA: TGTGCCAGCAGTTACCCTAGGCCTGTCGGCGGGGAGCTGTTTTTT
CDR3 protein: CASSYPRPVGGELFF